A selection of T cell receptor beta chains follows, all from one sample in a study of persistence of HIV-infected CD4 T cells. Their antigens are not known. The assay was immunoSEQ multiplex PCR, and TCRdb's table has in-frame clones only and misses some. The sample holds some 50,000 clones, 75% to 90% seen once. The sequences come from CD4+ T cells sorted from PBMCs after approximately 19-hour stimulation, collected from a patient who received antiretroviral therapy. These receptors were collected from an adult woman with HIV who was CMV-seropositive. The CDR3 runs from the conserved cysteine through the conserved F or W. Fields, in order: clone size, V gene, J gene, CDR3 length, D gene, CDR3 DNA, CDR3 protein. A D gene is named only where the DNA matches it firmly. Size values are once, few and many counts, or a class for expanded clones, and some rows have none.

>NA|TRBV29-1|TRBJ1-3|11|NA
TGCAGCGTTGATACTGGAAACACCATATATTTT
CSVDTGNTIYF
>NA|TRBV28|TRBJ1-2|13|NA
TGTGCCAGCAGTTCACAGGTCTTCTATGGCTACACCTTC
CASSSQVFYGYTF
>NA|TRBV10-3|TRBJ1-2|14|TRBD1
TGTGCCATCAGCCAGACAGGGTGGGTTTCGGGCTACACCTTC
CAISQTGWVSGYTF
>few|TRBV6-1|TRBJ1-3|16|NA
TGTGCCAGCAGTGAAGGAAGGAGGATCTCTGGAAACACCATATATTTT
CASSEGRRISGNTIYF
>NA|TRBV9|TRBJ2-7|19|TRBD2
TGTGCCAGCAGCCCGCGACCGACTAGCGGGAGAACTCGCTCCTACGAGCAGTACTTC
CASSPRPTSGRTRSYEQYF
>NA|TRBV3-1/TRBV3-2|TRBJ2-7|13|NA
TGTGCCAGCAGCCAAGGGGACTCCTACGAGCAGTACTTC
CASSQGDSYEQYF
>NA|TRBV6-1|TRBJ1-5|14|NA
TGTGCCAGCAGGGAAGGGGGGCGCAATCAGCCCCAGCATTTT
CASREGGRNQPQHF
>NA|TRBV24-1|TRBJ1-1|13|NA
TGTGCCACCTCGAGGGGGTGGGATACTGAAGCTTTCTTT
CATSRGWDTEAFF
>NA|TRBV28|TRBJ2-7|17|TRBD1
TGTGCCAGCAGTTTGAATACCGGGACAGGGGGCTACTACGAGCAGTACTTC
CASSLNTGTGGYYEQYF
>NA|TRBV7-6|TRBJ2-2|13|TRBD1
TGTGCCAGCAGCCTCGACAGGGGGGGGGAGCTGTTTTTT
CASSLDRGGELFF
>NA|TRBV28|TRBJ1-6|15|TRBD1
TGTGCCAGCAGTTCCCGACAGGGACTGAATTCACCCCTCCACTTT
CASSSRQGLNSPLHF
>NA|TRBV5-6|TRBJ2-5|17|NA
TGTGCCAGCAGCTTGGCCGCTGTAACAGGAGGAAGAGAGACCCAGTACTTC
CASSLAAVTGGRETQYF
>NA|TRBV7-9|TRBJ1-1|15|NA
TGTGCCAGCACGACCCCCGTCGCTTTTGGCACTGAAGCTTTCTTT
CASTTPVAFGTEAFF
>once|TRBV6-5|TRBJ1-5|13|NA
TGTGCCAGCAGGGCGATCAACAATCAGCCCCAGCATTTT
CASRAINNQPQHF
>NA|TRBV20-1|TRBJ1-1|20|NA
TGCAGTGCTAGTTGGGGTATAGGGTTAGGGAGGGCGCCGGGAAACACTGAAGCTTTCTTT
CSASWGIGLGRAPGNTEAFF
>NA|TRBV12-3/TRBV12-4|TRBJ1-1|13|NA
TGTGCCAGCAGGGCACAGATGAACACTGAAGCTTTCTTT
CASRAQMNTEAFF
>NA|TRBV12-5|TRBJ2-3|13|NA
TGTGCTAGTGGTTTGATCGAACCTCTTACGCAGTATTTT
CASGLIEPLTQYF
>NA|TRBV5-1|TRBJ2-1|13|NA
TGCGCCAGCAGCCCCCGGGGAAACAATGAGCAGTTCTTC
CASSPRGNNEQFF
>NA|TRBV5-1|TRBJ1-4|14|TRBD1
TGCGCCAGCAGACGGGACAGGGACAATGAAAAACTGTTTTTT
CASRRDRDNEKLFF
>NA|TRBV10-3|TRBJ1-3|16|NA
TGTGCCATCAGTGAGGCCGGAGTTTTCTCTGGAAACACCATATATTTT
CAISEAGVFSGNTIYF
>NA|TRBV28|TRBJ1-3|14|TRBD1
TGTGCCAGCAGCCGACAGGGGCTGAGAAACACCATATATTTT
CASSRQGLRNTIYF
>NA|TRBV5-1|TRBJ2-5|14|TRBD1
TGCGCCAGCAGCTGGGGACAGGGCGGGGAGACCCAGTACTTC
CASSWGQGGETQYF
>NA|TRBV12-3/TRBV12-4|TRBJ2-3|11|NA
TGTGCCAGCAGTCGCACAGATACGCAGTATTTT
CASSRTDTQYF
>few|TRBV19|TRBJ1-2|20|TRBD1
TGTGCCAGTCTCGTCGACAGGGGGCTTTCCGGCGGACAGGGGGCTGGTGGCTACACCTTC
CASLVDRGLSGGQGAGGYTF
>NA|TRBV6-6|TRBJ1-4|15|NA
TGTGCCAGCAGCCAACGGCAGGGTGCATTACTAAAACTGTTTTTT
CASSQRQGALLKLFF
>NA|TRBV2|TRBJ1-2|14|NA
TGTGCCACCTCGTTACAGCCCAGCGACTATGGCTACACCTTC
CATSLQPSDYGYTF
>once|TRBV27|TRBJ1-5|15|NA
TGTGCCAGCGGAGTTATGGCGGGGGGCAATCAGCCCCAGCATTTT
CASGVMAGGNQPQHF
>once|TRBV3-1/TRBV3-2|TRBJ1-6|13|NA
TGTGCCAGCAGCCAAGATGAAGGAAGCCCCCTCCACTTT
CASSQDEGSPLHF
>NA|TRBV29-1|TRBJ2-1|13|NA
TGCAGCGTTGCAGGGATTAAAGGGAATGAGCAGTTCTTC
CSVAGIKGNEQFF
>NA|TRBV19|TRBJ1-2|14|NA
TGTGCCAGTAGTATAGGGGCGCAGGGGAAGGGCTACACCTTC
CASSIGAQGKGYTF
>NA|TRBV7-2|TRBJ1-1|13|NA
TGTGCCAGCAGCTTAGACGGCAGGGCCCTGGCTTTCTTT
CASSLDGRALAFF
>NA|TRBV27|TRBJ2-7|14|TRBD2
TGTGCCAGCAGCTCCATTGGGACTATGACCGAGCAGTACTTC
CASSSIGTMTEQYF
>NA|TRBV19|TRBJ1-2|13|NA
TGTGCCAGTAGTATCGGGGACCACTATGGCTACACCTTC
CASSIGDHYGYTF
>NA|TRBV29-1|TRBJ2-6|17|NA
TGCAGCGTTGAAGGGGGGTGGAACTACTCTGGGGCCAACGTCCTGACTTTC
CSVEGGWNYSGANVLTF
>NA|TRBV7-8|TRBJ2-3|16|NA
TGTGCCAGCAGGCCGCCCGGGGGACGGACCACAGATACGCAGTATTTT
CASRPPGGRTTDTQYF
>NA|TRBV5-1|TRBJ1-2|13|NA
TGCGCCAGCAGCTTGACATTAGGCTATGGCTACACCTTC
CASSLTLGYGYTF
>NA|TRBV5-4|TRBJ2-2|15|NA
TGTGCCAGCAGCTTTAGGGGCGGGGCCGGCGGGGAGCTGTTTTTT
CASSFRGGAGGELFF
>NA|TRBV18|TRBJ2-3|15|NA
TGTGCCAGCTCACCTTCCGGGGCTAGCACAGATACGCAGTATTTT
CASSPSGASTDTQYF
>NA|TRBV27|TRBJ1-1|14|NA
TGTGCCAGCAGTCGGGACATGATGAACACTGAAGCTTTCTTT
CASSRDMMNTEAFF
>NA|TRBV4-1|TRBJ1-2|15|NA
TGCGCCAGCAGCCAAGTGGGGGCAGGGGCGAATGGCTACACCTTC
CASSQVGAGANGYTF
>NA|TRBV7-2|TRBJ2-1|15|NA
TGTGCCAGCAGCTTAGCCGCGGGGGCCTGGAATGAGCAGTTCTTC
CASSLAAGAWNEQFF
>NA|TRBV5-1|TRBJ2-3|15|NA
TGCGCCAGCAGCTTACGTTCTCCGGCGTCGGATACGCAGTATTTT
CASSLRSPASDTQYF
>once|TRBV4-1|TRBJ2-3|16|TRBD2
TGCGCCAGCAGCCAAGGGGGTAGCGGGCGCACAGATACGCAGTATTTT
CASSQGGSGRTDTQYF
>NA|TRBV18|TRBJ1-1|13|NA
TGTGCCAGCTCACCGGGGGGGGACACTGAAGCTTTCTTT
CASSPGGDTEAFF
>NA|TRBV28|TRBJ2-5|15|TRBD1
TGTGCCAGCAGCTTCGGACAGGGCCGACAAGAGACCCAGTACTTC
CASSFGQGRQETQYF
>NA|TRBV6-5|TRBJ2-1|16|NA
TGTGCCAGCAGTTACTCCCCTCTTAATACCTACAATGAGCAGTTCTTC
CASSYSPLNTYNEQFF
>NA|TRBV20-1|TRBJ2-5|16|TRBD2
TGCAGTGCTAGTCCCGACGCGGGGGTGAACCAAGAGACCCAGTACTTC
CSASPDAGVNQETQYF
>NA|TRBV5-1|TRBJ1-3|14|NA
TGCGCCAGCAGCTTGGGGGCTCCTGGAAACACCATATATTTT
CASSLGAPGNTIYF
>NA|TRBV10-3|TRBJ2-3|18|TRBD2
TGTGCCATCAGTGAGCGACTAGCGGGTTCTGCTAGCACAGATACGCAGTATTTT
CAISERLAGSASTDTQYF
>NA|TRBV15|TRBJ1-4|13|NA
TGTGCCACCGTAGGAGCAACTAATGAAAAACTGTTTTTT
CATVGATNEKLFF
>few|TRBV7-8|TRBJ2-7|12|NA
TGTGCCAGCAGCCCAACGAACTACGAGCAGTACTTC
CASSPTNYEQYF
>NA|TRBV18|TRBJ1-5|16|TRBD1
TGTGCCAGCTCCCGGCAGGGGGCGCGGAGCAATCAGCCCCAGCATTTT
CASSRQGARSNQPQHF
>NA|TRBV20-1|TRBJ1-1|13|NA
TGCAGTGCTAGTACGGCAGCGAACACTGAAGCTTTCTTT
CSASTAANTEAFF
>NA|TRBV10-2|TRBJ2-7|15|TRBD1
TGCGCCAGCAGTCAAGGACAGGGTCTCACCTACGAGCAGTACTTC
CASSQGQGLTYEQYF